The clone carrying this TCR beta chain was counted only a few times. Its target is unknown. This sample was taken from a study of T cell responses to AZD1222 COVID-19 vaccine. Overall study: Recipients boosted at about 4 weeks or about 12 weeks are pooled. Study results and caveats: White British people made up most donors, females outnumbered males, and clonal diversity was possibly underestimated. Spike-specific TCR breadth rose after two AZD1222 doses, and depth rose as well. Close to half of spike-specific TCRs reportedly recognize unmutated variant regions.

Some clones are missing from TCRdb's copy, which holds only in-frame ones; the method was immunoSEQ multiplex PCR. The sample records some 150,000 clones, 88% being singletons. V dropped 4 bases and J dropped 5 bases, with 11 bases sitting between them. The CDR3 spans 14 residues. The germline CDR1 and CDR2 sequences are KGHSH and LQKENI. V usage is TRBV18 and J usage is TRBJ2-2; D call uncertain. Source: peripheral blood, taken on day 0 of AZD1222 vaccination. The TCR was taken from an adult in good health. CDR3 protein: CASSHLESTGELFF. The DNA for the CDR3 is TGTGCCAGCTCACACCTGGAGTCTACCGGGGAGCTGTTTTTT. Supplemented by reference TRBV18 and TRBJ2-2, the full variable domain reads NAGVMQNPRHLVRRRGQEARLRCSPMKGHSHVYWYRQLPEEGLKFMVYLQKENIIDESGMPKERFSAEFPKEGPSILRIQQVVRGDSAAYFCASSHLESTGELFFGEGSRLTVL.